This T cell receptor beta chain was found in a study of control samples from healthy donors and cancer patients. TCRdb's copy holds only in-frame clones and misses some; the assay was immunoSEQ multiplex PCR. The sample gives roughly 24,000 clones, approximately 78% of which show up once; about 25% is in the top ten. This CDR3 contains 15 residues. The V gene end was trimmed by 0 bases and the J gene end by 6 bases; junction bases not matched to a gene: 5. CDR1 and CDR2 (germline): MRHNA, SNTAGT. This TCR was recovered from a man in his sixties with colorectal cancer. The source material was PBMCs. The rearrangement uses TRBV6-4 and TRBJ2-3; 8 nucleotides agree with TRBD2. In nucleotides, the CDR3 is TGTGCCAGCAGTGACTCTACGGGGGGGCGGGATACGCAGTATTTT. Translated, it gives CASSDSTGGRDTQYF.